The next 21 T cell receptor beta chains were all read from a single sample in a study of T cell repertoires in cytomegalovirus infection. TCRdb re-called the reads with MiXCR, one entry per CDR3 protein. The table records 400,000 to 550,000 distinct CDR3 sequences, about 11% of them present only once. Input material: PBMCs. These TCRs come from a human donor in good health (CMV status not recorded). Some clones in this sample may be carry-over from other donors' samples.

This clonotype was detected ten times or more. Here the CDR3 DNA reads TGTGCCAGCAGCTCTCGGGGCGGCGGAGCGGGAGAAGCAGATACGCAGTATTTT. Protein: CASSSRGGGAGEADTQYF. The chain employs TRBV7-2 and TRBJ2-3; 8 bases line up with TRBD2. The CDR3 loop spans 18 amino acids. The J segment lost 4 bases and the V segment lost 4 bases, leaving 16 bases of the junction unmatched. CDR1 and CDR2 (germline): SGHTA, FQGNSA.

This clonotype was observed many times. The gene calls are TRBV6-6 and TRBJ2-2, with D perhaps being TRBD1 or TRBD2 (5 bases each). Germline V gives CDR1 MNHNY, CDR2 SVGAGI (reference sequence). The CDR3 runs 18 residues. Trimming left V 2 bases short and J 4 bases short, with 20 bases between. The CDR3: CASSYNKRGSSSTGELFF. The CDR3, as DNA: TGTGCCAGCAGTTACAATAAGAGGGGCTCCTCATCCACCGGGGAGCTGTTTTTT.

This clonotype showed up just a few times. The chain carries TRBV19 and TRBJ2-3, with D perhaps matching TRBD1 or TRBD2 (6 bases each). The V gene's germline CDR1 is LNHDA and CDR2 SQIVND (reference sequence). V lost 0 bases, J lost 6 bases, and 22 bases lay in between. This CDR3 spans 18 amino acids. The CDR3 DNA reads as TGTGCCAGTAGTATAGATCGAGGGGGGCCGGGGATTATGGATACGCAGTATTTT. It codes for CASSIDRGGPGIMDTQYF.

The table lists this clonotype with many counts. DNA for the CDR3: TGTGCCAGCAGCTTAGCGAGGGGCTCCAATGAGCAGTTCTTC. Its protein product is CASSLARGSNEQFF. The chain couples TRBV11-2 to TRBJ2-1; possibly TRBD1 or TRBD2 for D (5 bases each). Deletions cut 1 base from V and 6 bases from J, with 10 bases between. This CDR3 is built from 14 residues. CDR1 SGHAT and CDR2 FQNNGV come from the germline V gene.

Concerning this clonotype: It may be a read error: a sequence one base away is much more abundant. Because it lacks the conserved phenylalanine or tryptophan at the end, this CDR3 is likely a read error. The J gene is TRBJ2-7, the V gene TRBV11-2, with 8 bases that match TRBD2. The CDR3 loop spans 14 amino acids. Germline V gene sequence: CDR1 SGHAT, CDR2 FQNNGV. V shed 5 bases, J shed 3 bases, and the junction held 6 bases outside the gene matches. Written as DNA, the CDR3 is TGTGCCAGCAGCCCCGGCGGGGGGTTCTACGAGCAGTACTAC. This gives the protein CASSPGGGFYEQYY.

The chain combines TRBV11-2 with TRBJ1-1, with D uncertain. The germline V gene has CDR1 SGHAT and CDR2 FQNNGV. The germline V and J ends were trimmed by 4 bases and 1 base, with 16 bases remaining between them. The CDR3 contains 16 residues. The CDR3 is CASSSWASRGNTEAFF. CDR3 nucleotides: TGTGCCAGCAGCTCATGGGCGTCTCGGGGGAACACTGAAGCTTTCTTT.

This clonotype was recorded many times. The chain carries TRBV7-2 and TRBJ1-3; the D is unclear. The CDR3 contains 15 residues. Germline-derived CDR1 and CDR2 are SGHTA and FQGNSA. Trimming pared 0 bases from V and 7 bases from J, leaving 13 bases between. The CDR3 reads CASSLASQVGNTIYF. DNA of the CDR3: TGTGCCAGCAGCTTAGCGAGCCAGGTCGGGAACACCATATATTTT.

At least ten counts were recorded for this clonotype. V is TRBV7-8 and J is TRBJ2-5; maybe TRBD1 (5 bases). Germline V gene sequence: CDR1 SGHVS, CDR2 FQNEAQ. The V end was cut by 1 base, the J end by 2 bases, with 11 bases between. The CDR3 is 15 amino acids. The CDR3 sequence: CASSLDTGVQETQYF. CDR3 nucleotide sequence: TGTGCCAGCAGCTTAGATACAGGTGTACAAGAGACCCAGTACTTC. The variable domain in full, completed from reference TRBV7-8 and TRBJ2-5, reads GAGVSQSPRYKVAKRGQDVALRCDPISGHVSLFWYQQALGQGPEFLTYFQNEAQLDKSGLPSDRFFAERPEGSVSTLKIQRTQQEDSAVYLCASSLDTGVQETQYFGPGTRLLVL.

The table lists this clonotype with a few counts. V is TRBV5-4 and J is TRBJ2-7, with 15 nucleotides matching TRBD2. CDR1 and CDR2 from the germline V gene are SGHNT and YYREEE (reference sequence). V was pared by 3 bases and J by 0 bases, with 13 bases of the junction left unmatched. CDR3 length equals 20 residues. The chain's CDR3 is CASSYLTGTSGRLASYEQYF. The CDR3 DNA reads TGTGCCAGCAGCTATTTAACCGGGACTAGCGGGAGGCTTGCCTCCTACGAGCAGTACTTC.

In its sample, this clonotype was seen a few times. This chain links TRBV6-5 with TRBJ1-1; D is ambiguous. V was cut by 0 bases and J by 0 bases, with 5 bases left in between. The CDR3 runs to 14 residues. The germline CDR1 and CDR2 sequences are MNHEY and SVGAGI. The CDR3 loop reads CASSYSAMNTEAFF. CDR3 coding DNA: TGTGCCAGCAGTTACTCGGCCATGAACACTGAAGCTTTCTTT.

Regarding this clonotype: This could be a read error, since a much larger clone is one nucleotide away. The chain carries TRBV13 and TRBJ2-7; D remains ambiguous. The germline CDR1 and CDR2 sequences are PRHDT and FYEKMQ (reference sequence). The germline V and J ends were trimmed by 8 bases and 0 bases, with 17 bases remaining between them. The length of the CDR3 is 15 residues. CDR3 coding DNA: TGTGCCAGCGGCGCGGATGGGGTCAGCTCCTACGAGCAGTACTTC. As protein: CASGADGVSSYEQYF.

This clonotype was seen repeatedly, ten times or more. This chain links TRBV18 with TRBJ1-5; perhaps TRBD1 as D (5 bases). CDR1 and CDR2 from the germline V gene are KGHSH and LQKENI. The ends were cut back, 2 bases at V and 7 bases at J, with 15 bases in the middle. The CDR3 length is 15 residues. In DNA form, the CDR3 reads TGTGCCAGCTCACCATCATGGGACCCGCGGCAGCCCCAGCATTTT. This codes for CASSPSWDPRQPQHF.

This clonotype occurred many times. J is TRBJ2-3 and V is TRBV7-8; TRBD2 agrees at 8 bases. CDR3 length: 18 amino acids. V lost 5 bases and J lost 5; bases outside the gene matches: 18. Looked up from germline, CDR1 is SGHVS and CDR2 is FQNEAQ. The chain's CDR3 is CASSDDLVAGGARDTQYF. DNA for the CDR3: TGTGCCAGCAGCGACGACCTAGTGGCCGGGGGGGCCAGAGATACGCAGTATTTT. Together with reference TRBV7-8 and TRBJ2-3, the CDR3 gives the full variable domain: GAGVSQSPRYKVAKRGQDVALRCDPISGHVSLFWYQQALGQGPEFLTYFQNEAQLDKSGLPSDRFFAERPEGSVSTLKIQRTQQEDSAVYLCASSDDLVAGGARDTQYFGPGTRLTVL.

This chain connects TRBV28 to TRBJ1-4; D gene unclear. The germline gives CDR1 MDHEN, CDR2 SYDVKM. Deletions cut 3 bases from V and 8 bases from J, with 10 bases between. CDR3 length: 13 residues. This CDR3 reads CASSLDPEEKLFF. DNA of the CDR3: TGTGCCAGCAGTTTGGATCCGGAGGAAAAACTGTTTTTT.

CDR3: CASSPGGRYQETQYF. The CDR3 region has the DNA TGTGCCAGCAGCCCCGGGGGGCGGTACCAAGAGACCCAGTACTTC. The rearrangement uses TRBV3-1 and TRBJ2-5; D may be TRBD2 (7 bases). CDR3 length: 15 residues. V gave up 4 bases and J gave up 0 bases, with 12 bases separating them. CDR1 LGHDT and CDR2 YNNKEL come from the germline V gene (reference sequence).

Only a few counts were recorded for this clonotype. The gene calls are TRBV6-6 and TRBJ2-2; 7 positions agree with TRBD1. The CDR3 is 14 residues long. With 5 bases clipped from V and 5 bases from J, the junction kept 5 bases outside the gene matches. Germline CDR1 and CDR2: MNHNY and SVGAGI (reference sequence). The CDR3 reads CASSGRGQTGELFF. The DNA for the CDR3 is TGTGCCAGCAGTGGTAGGGGGCAGACCGGGGAGCTGTTTTTT.

This clonotype was recorded many times. V is TRBV28 and J is TRBJ1-5; perhaps TRBD1 as D (5 bases). This CDR3 region has 15 residues. The germline V gene encodes CDR1 MDHEN and CDR2 SYDVKM. Deletions cut 6 bases from V and 7 bases from J, with 19 bases between. For the CDR3, the DNA is TGTGCCAGCAGGTCTGATGGGGGAGTAGGGCAGCCCCAGCATTTT. This translates into CASRSDGGVGQPQHF.

This clonotype was seen ten or more times. The chain joins TRBV7-2 to TRBJ1-4, with 7 bases that match TRBD1. J lost 7 bases, V lost 3 bases, and 8 bases had no gene match. Germline V lookup: CDR1 SGHTA, CDR2 FQGNSA. The CDR3 sequence is 15 residues long. The chain's CDR3 is CASSFAGGVAEKLFF. The CDR3 region has the DNA TGTGCCAGCAGCTTCGCAGGGGGGGTTGCTGAAAAACTGTTTTTT.

In its sample, this clonotype was seen many times. The V gene is TRBV14, the J gene TRBJ1-4; the D gene is possibly TRBD1 (6 bases). This CDR3 is 14 amino acids long. Per the germline V gene, CDR1 is SGHDN and CDR2 is FVKESK. V dropped 1 base and J dropped 8 bases, with 11 bases sitting between them. The CDR3 here is CASSQVGGEEKLFF. The CDR3 nucleotides are TGTGCCAGCAGCCAAGTAGGGGGAGAAGAAAAACTGTTTTTT.

The V and J genes are TRBV5-1 and TRBJ1-4, with D unresolved. CDR1 and CDR2 from the germline V gene are SGHRS and YFSETQ. V lost 3 bases and J lost 4, with 7 bases in between. This CDR3 is built from 13 residues. The CDR3 spells CASSSPGNEKLFF. CDR3 DNA: TGCGCCAGCAGCTCTCCGGGTAATGAAAAACTGTTTTTT.

The chain uses TRBV11-2 and TRBJ2-5, with 9 bases fitting TRBD1. CDR1 SGHAT and CDR2 FQNNGV come from the germline V gene. The CDR3 is 15 residues long. The ends lost 5 bases at V and 5 bases at J; junction bases unmatched: 9. The CDR3 sequence is CASSERTGAGETQYF. CDR3 nucleotide sequence: TGTGCCAGCAGCGAAAGGACAGGGGCTGGCGAGACCCAGTACTTC.